This paragraph reports one T cell receptor beta chain. V lost 6 bases and J lost 5, with 13 bases in between. CDR1 and CDR2 from the germline V gene are MNHNY and SVGAGI (reference sequence). The CDR3 is 13 residues long. These data are taken from a study of blood T cell repertoires in COVID-19. Measured with immunoSEQ multiplex PCR; TCRdb has only the in-frame clones, and not every one. The sample consists of some 290,000 clones, around 90% of them appearing once. The clonotype comes from a woman in her 30s with COVID-19, enrolled during active disease. Sequenced input: peripheral blood. This chain uses TRBV6-6 with TRBJ1-2; D might be TRBD1 (5 bases). The CDR3 sequence: CASSPDSGYGYTF. DNA of the CDR3: TGTGCCAGCAGCCCTGACAGTGGGTATGGCTACACCTTC.